This TCR beta chain comes out of a study of T-cell memory formation after mild COVID-19. Broader study findings: Day 15 to 85 contractors were CD4/CD8 balanced; later expanders leaned CD4+. Among contracting clones, CD4+ were mainly CM/EM and CD8+ enriched in EMRA.

5'RACE with constant-segment primers yielded barcoded, UMI-tagged TCR alpha and TCR beta cDNA libraries. From the 5' RACE reads, TCRdb called clonotypes with MiXCR, one entry per CDR3 protein. There are hundreds of thousands of distinct CDR3 sequences in the sample; approximately 15% occur only once, and about 22% lies in the top ten. Germline lookup yields CDR1 SGHAT and CDR2 FQNNGV. The CDR3 runs to 11 residues. V was shortened by 5 bases and J by 12 bases, with 11 bases between the two germline ends. This clonotype was observed a few times. Its antigen is undetermined. The origin of this receptor is a man aged 18 to 35 who had mild COVID-19 (a few samples of this study predate the infection). Cell type and time point are not known. The sample comprised PBMCs or a T cell subset sorted from them (not recorded which). The rearrangement uses TRBV11-2 and TRBJ2-1, with D unclear. The CDR3 loop is CASSRIFGQFF. The CDR3 region has the DNA TGTGCCAGCAGCCGGATATTCGGGCAGTTCTTC.